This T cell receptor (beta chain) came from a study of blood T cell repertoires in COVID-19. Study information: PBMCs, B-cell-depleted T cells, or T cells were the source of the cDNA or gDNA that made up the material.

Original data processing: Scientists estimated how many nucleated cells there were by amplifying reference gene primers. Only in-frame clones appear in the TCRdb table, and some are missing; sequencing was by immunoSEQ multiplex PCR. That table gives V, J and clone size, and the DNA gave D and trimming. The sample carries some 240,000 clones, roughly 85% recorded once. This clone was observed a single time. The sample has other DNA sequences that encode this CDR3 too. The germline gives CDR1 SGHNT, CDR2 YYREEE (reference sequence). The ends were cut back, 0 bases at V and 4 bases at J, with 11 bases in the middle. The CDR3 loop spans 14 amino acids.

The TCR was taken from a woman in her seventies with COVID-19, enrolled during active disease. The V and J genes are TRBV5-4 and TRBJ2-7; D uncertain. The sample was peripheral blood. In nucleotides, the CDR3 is TGTGCCAGCAGCTTGGCCGGTGGGCCGTACGAGCAGTACTTC. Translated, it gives CASSLAGGPYEQYF. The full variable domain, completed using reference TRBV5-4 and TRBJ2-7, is ETGVTQSPTHLIKTRGQQVTLRCSSQSGHNTVSWYQQALGQGPQFIFQYYREEENGRGNFPPRFSGLQFPNYSSELNVNALELDDSALYLCASSLAGGPYEQYFGPGTRLTVT.